Sequencing of this T cell receptor (beta chain) was carried out in a study of cytomegalovirus exposure and HLA in healthy donors. General study points: Reports credit the classifier with highly specific, highly sensitive diagnosis of cytomegalovirus status. Among TCR beta chains of equal frequency, HLA-associated ones were more clonally expanded in a later analysis. Being productive about 90% or about 30% of the time was typical of most TCR beta V segments in an earlier analysis.

V dropped 6 bases and J dropped 0; count of bases not matched to a gene: 6. From germline, CDR1 is MNHNS and CDR2 SASEGT. The length of the CDR3 is 15 residues. With regard to this clone: Its cognate antigen is unknown.

A multiplex PCR was run with 60 Vbeta primers and 13 Jbeta primers. The table came from immunoSEQ multiplex PCR; TCRdb's copy has only in-frame clones and leaves some out. Of approximately 220,000 clones listed, 75% to 80% are singletons. Sequenced material: PBMCs. The chain is built from TRBV6-1 and TRBJ2-7; 9 nucleotides agree with TRBD2. The TCR was taken from a male donor in good health and CMV-seronegative. CDR3 sequence reads: CASSPLSGSSYEQYF. The DNA for the CDR3 is TGTGCCAGCAGCCCCCTTAGCGGGAGCTCCTACGAGCAGTACTTC.